The 2 T cell receptor beta chains below all came from one sample that was sequenced in a study of blood T cell repertoires in COVID-19. Data came from immunoSEQ multiplex PCR; TCRdb stores just in-frame clones and leaves some out. The profile shows under 300,000 clones, roughly 84% of them singletons. The specimen sequenced was peripheral blood. These receptors originate from a woman aged 40 to 55 who had recovered from COVID-19.

The table lists this clone with a count of one. CDR3 bases: TGTGCCAGCAGTTCGCCTTCAGGGGGCCAAGAGACCCAGTACTTC. The encoded protein is CASSSPSGGQETQYF. The V and J genes are TRBV28 and TRBJ2-5; TRBD1 matches at 7 bases. The ends lost 4 bases at V and 1 base at J; junction bases unmatched: 6. Looked up from germline, CDR1 is MDHEN and CDR2 is SYDVKM. The CDR3 has 15 residues.

The chain couples TRBV28 to TRBJ1-1; D is unresolved. Looked up from germline, CDR1 is MDHEN and CDR2 is SYDVKM. Trimming removed 3 bases from V and 0 bases from J, with 23 bases in between. The CDR3 is 19 residues long. The CDR3 reads CASSFGFHLYGSMNTEAFF. The CDR3 DNA reads as TGTGCCAGCAGTTTTGGATTTCATTTGTACGGGAGTATGAACACTGAAGCTTTCTTT.